Following are 15 T cell receptor beta chains from one sample sequenced in a study of patients and donors after allogeneic stem cell transplantation (dated by TCRdb to the early 2020s). Library prep was done by RT-PCR. Data came from a NextSeq 550. In-frame beta chains were kept once TCRdb had trimmed the public reads at Q25 with fastp and called clones with MiXCR. Each entry merges the rows of one CDR3 protein and shows their most common DNA and genes. The sample table holds roughly 880,000 distinct CDR3 sequences, of which 15% to 20% were seen once. The ten largest clones take up 6% of the sample. The sequencing input was blood, either unsorted or a sorted T cell fraction (not recorded which). Receptors were obtained from a human donor who was either an allogeneic HSCT recipient or a stem cell or donor lymphocyte infusion donor (not recorded which). It is not recorded whose cells these are; they may come from a transplant donor.

This clonotype was counted only a few times. The J gene is TRBJ1-1, the V gene TRBV15; D is possibly TRBD1 (5 bases). CDR1 and CDR2 (germline): LNHNV, YYDKDF (reference sequence). This CDR3 contains 15 residues. Trimming left V 1 base short and J 1 base short, with 10 bases between. CDR3: CATSRGVRENTEAFF. CDR3 DNA sequence: TGTGCCACCAGCAGAGGGGTCAGGGAGAACACTGAAGCTTTCTTT.

The table lists this clonotype with a few counts. The J gene is TRBJ1-2, the V gene TRBV6-5; D uncertain. Trimming cost V 3 bases and J 0 bases, with 11 bases left between them. The CDR3 length is 15 residues. Looked up from germline, CDR1 is MNHEY and CDR2 is SVGAGI. This chain's CDR3 is CASSYVPRTNYGYTF. Written as DNA, the CDR3 is TGTGCCAGCAGTTATGTTCCGAGAACTAACTATGGCTACACCTTC.

The chain recombines TRBV5-1 with TRBJ2-6; the match to TRBD1 covers 7 bases. Unmatched junction bases numbered 17, after V lost 7 bases and J lost 4 bases. The CDR3 loop spans 18 amino acids. From germline, CDR1 is SGHRS and CDR2 YFSETQ. The CDR3 reads CASSYPGGANSGANVLTF. In DNA, the CDR3 is TGCGCCAGCTCCTATCCAGGGGGTGCGAATTCCGGGGCCAACGTCCTGACTTTC. The full variable domain, with the rest looked up from reference TRBV5-1 and TRBJ2-6, is KAGVTQTPRYLIKTRGQQVTLSCSPISGHRSVSWYQQTPGQGLQFLFEYFSETQRNKGNFPGRFSGRQFSNSRSEMNVSTLELGDSALYLCASSYPGGANSGANVLTFGAGSRLTVL.

This clonotype appeared a few times. This chain uses TRBV7-8 with TRBJ1-3; the D is unclear. CDR1 is SGHVS, CDR2 FQNEAQ, per germline. The CDR3 loop spans 14 amino acids. The V end was cut by 5 bases, the J end by 0 bases, with 8 bases between. The CDR3 is CASSPRTSGNTIYF. CDR3 coding DNA: TGTGCCAGCAGCCCCCGTACCTCTGGAAACACCATATATTTT.

The chain recombines TRBV20-1 with TRBJ2-2, with 11 bases that match TRBD2. The ends lost 5 bases at V and 4 bases at J; junction bases unmatched: 18. This CDR3 is built from 19 residues. The germline CDR1 and CDR2 sequences are DFQATT and SNEGSKA (reference sequence). The CDR3 sequence is CSAYKVGTSGSASTGELFF. The CDR3, as DNA: TGCAGTGCTTACAAGGTGGGGACTAGCGGATCAGCAAGCACCGGGGAGCTGTTTTTT.

This clonotype was observed many times. The chain uses TRBV29-1 and TRBJ2-7, with D possibly being TRBD2 (5 bases). Between the trimmed V and J ends, which lost 6 bases and 3 bases, there was a span of 15 bases. There are 13 residues in the CDR3. Germline V lookup: CDR1 SQVTM, CDR2 ANQGSEA. The DNA of the CDR3 is TGCAGCGTCGCTGAATTAGAGGGCTACGAGCAGTACTTC. Translation gives CSVAELEGYEQYF.

The chain joins TRBV30 to TRBJ2-3; D unclear. The length of the CDR3 is 13 residues. The germline V gene has CDR1 GTSNPN and CDR2 SVGIG (reference sequence). V lost 0 bases to trimming and J lost 1 base, with 5 bases between them. CDR3 sequence reads: CAWSVTGTDTQYF. The CDR3 bases are TGTGCCTGGAGTGTCACAGGCACAGATACGCAGTATTTT.

This clonotype was counted a few times. This chain connects TRBV20-1 to TRBJ2-3; 7 bases align to TRBD1. The CDR3 length is 15 residues. Germline values: CDR1 DFQATT, CDR2 SNEGSKA (reference sequence). Trimming took 1 base from V and 0 from J; bases not matched to a gene: 4. The CDR3 DNA reads TGCAGTGCTAGAGTTGCACAGGGGAGCACAGATACGCAGTATTTT. Its protein product is CSARVAQGSTDTQYF.

This clonotype was seen more than once but under ten times. The chain recombines TRBV6-1 with TRBJ2-3; 9 bases align to TRBD1. The CDR3 covers 16 residues. With V trimmed by 5 bases and J by 2 bases, 8 bases remained unmatched. Germline V gene sequence: CDR1 MNHNS, CDR2 SASEGT. DNA for the CDR3: TGTGCCAGCAGTAAAGGGACAGGGTGGATCACAGATACGCAGTATTTT. Its translation: CASSKGTGWITDTQYF.

The V call is TRBV2, the J call TRBJ1-3; D gene unclear. The germline V and J ends were trimmed by 0 bases and 0 bases, with 9 bases remaining between them. CDR1 SNHLY and CDR2 FYNNEI come from the germline V gene. The CDR3 loop spans 16 amino acids. CDR3 in DNA: TGTGCCAGCAGTGAAGCGAGGAGACCCTCTGGAAACACCATATATTTT. This translates into CASSEARRPSGNTIYF. Together with reference TRBV2 and TRBJ1-3, the CDR3 gives the full variable domain: EPEVTQTPSHQVTQMGQEVILRCVPISNHLYFYWYRQILGQKVEFLVSFYNNEISEKSEIFDDQFSVERPDGSNFTLKIRSTKLEDSAMYFCASSEARRPSGNTIYFGEGSWLTVV.

This clonotype was recorded a few times. The rearrangement uses TRBV4-2 and TRBJ2-1, with 14 bases fitting TRBD2. The CDR3 loop spans 19 amino acids. CDR1 and CDR2 from the germline V gene are LGHNA and YNFKEQ. The V segment lost 3 bases and the J segment 0 bases; nucleotides outside the gene matches: 7. In DNA, the CDR3 is TGTGCCAGCAGCCAGACCGGGACTAGCGGGGGTAGCTCCTACAATGAGCAGTTCTTC. It yields the protein CASSQTGTSGGSSYNEQFF.

This clonotype was found a few times. V usage is TRBV6-2 or TRBV6-3 and J usage is TRBJ2-3; tentative D call: TRBD2 (6 bases). Trimming took 11 bases from V and 5 from J, leaving 11 bases between them. The CDR3 loop spans 11 amino acids. Germline values: CDR1 MNHEY, CDR2 SVGEGT. For the CDR3, the DNA is TGTGCCTCCGCCGGGGGAGATACGCAGTATTTT. Translated, it gives CASAGGDTQYF.

This chain links TRBV6-2 or TRBV6-3 with TRBJ2-3; D possibly uses TRBD1 or TRBD2 (5 bases each). Trimming took off 5 bases at V and 6 bases at J, with 15 bases between the two ends. In germline, CDR1 is MNHEY, CDR2 SVGEGT. This CDR3 contains 14 residues. The CDR3 protein is CASSRVGTLDTQYF. DNA for the CDR3: TGTGCCAGCAGTAGAGTCGGGACGTTGGATACGCAGTATTTT.

This sequence joins TRBV7-9 and TRBJ1-1; 8 nucleotides line up with TRBD1. CDR3 length: 14 residues. From germline, CDR1 is SEHNR and CDR2 FQNEAQ (reference sequence). V lost 4 bases, J lost 5 bases, and 6 bases stayed unmatched. The CDR3 bases are TGTGCCAGCAGCTCGAGACAGGGGCTGACTGAAGCTTTCTTT. Residues: CASSSRQGLTEAFF.

This clonotype was observed a few times. This CDR3 is CASSEYTPGTQEHEQFF. The CDR3 DNA follows: TGTGCCAGCAGTGAATATACCCCCGGGACACAGGAACATGAGCAGTTCTTC. This sequence joins TRBV25-1 and TRBJ2-1; D might be TRBD1 (6 bases). The germline CDR1 and CDR2 sequences are MGHDK and SYGVNS. The germline V and J ends were trimmed by 0 bases and 8 bases, with 20 bases remaining between them. This CDR3 has 17 residues.